This is a list of T cell receptor beta chains from one sample in a study. MiXCR was run by TCRdb on the 5' RACE reads, yielding one entry per CDR3 protein. The table includes 32,000 or so distinct CDR3 sequences, 25% to 30% detected once. Input material: tumor-infiltrating Tregs sorted from the breast tumor. The receptors originated from a female donor with breast cancer. CDR3s include the opening cysteine and the closing phenylalanine or tryptophan. Fields, in order: V gene, CDR3 protein.

V gene: TRBV6-5; CDR3 protein: CASSRTSLTDTQYF
V gene: TRBV13; CDR3 protein: CASSSGLTGPGRTDTQYF
V gene: TRBV18; CDR3 protein: CASSRSTGLGTDTQYF
V gene: TRBV15; CDR3 protein: CATSAHPDPNEQFF
V gene: TRBV29-1; CDR3 protein: CSVRLAGDNEQFF
V gene: TRBV20-1; CDR3 protein: CSARERRKGMVEQYF
V gene: TRBV3-1; CDR3 protein: CASSRTSGGNEQFF
V gene: TRBV18; CDR3 protein: CASSTSGTPKAFF
V gene: TRBV18; CDR3 protein: CASSPPPTGVEDTQYF
V gene: TRBV12-3/TRBV12-4; CDR3 protein: CASSQGQLNGAYEQYF
V gene: TRBV6-1; CDR3 protein: CASSAYGGNYDYGYTF
V gene: TRBV9; CDR3 protein: CASSPSGLAGDNEQFF
V gene: TRBV11-2; CDR3 protein: CASSFWTSGRFNEQFF
V gene: TRBV6-2/TRBV6-3; CDR3 protein: CASSYAGGIYGYTF
V gene: TRBV19; CDR3 protein: CASTYNRGRGNQPQHF
V gene: TRBV20-1; CDR3 protein: CSARGNGFGTDTQYF
V gene: TRBV7-9; CDR3 protein: CASSTGEFTEAFF
V gene: TRBV5-1; CDR3 protein: CASSLDYPRYGEQFF
V gene: TRBV7-2; CDR3 protein: CASSFRTSGIADTQYF
V gene: TRBV7-3; CDR3 protein: CASSLSDLGGTEAFF
V gene: TRBV6-5; CDR3 protein: CASSYGDMNTEAFF
V gene: TRBV5-1; CDR3 protein: CASSAGLAVFSYNEQFF
V gene: TRBV15; CDR3 protein: CATSRDSGGSDTQYF
V gene: TRBV4-1; CDR3 protein: CASSPSSGRRADTQYF
V gene: TRBV25-1; CDR3 protein: CASSESRGNQPQHF
V gene: TRBV15; CDR3 protein: CATSPGRLNTEAFF
V gene: TRBV4-2; CDR3 protein: CASSQADRDNSPLHF
V gene: TRBV5-1; CDR3 protein: CASSLATNGPYEQYF
V gene: TRBV20-1; CDR3 protein: CSARYGTAPNQPQHF